This TCR beta chain was captured by sequencing in a study of monozygotic twins with cystic fibrosis (dated by TCRdb to 2020 to 2022). Regarding the complete study: Barcoded libraries were prepared with around 15 PCR cycles from about 3.2 micrograms of fragmented DNA. To assess genetic influence on V and J gene usage, the study compared TCR beta repertoires within and across 16 monozygotic twin pairs with cystic fibrosis. Made up mostly of children and adolescents, the cohort included ten female and six male twin pairs ranging in age from about 2.0 to 36.4 years, with a median of about 8.6 years. On the day of blood sampling, twins were ranked among under 1,100 cohort participants for weight-for-height and for FEVPerc (FEV1 disease centile). Data for three of the twin pairs had been reported previously in another context. What the research found in general, with its limitations: Significantly higher nucleotide-identical clonotype sharing was observed within monozygotic CF twin pairs than between unrelated CF individuals (P = 0.000026, Mann-Whitney). Simpson clonality was generally low (median around 0.009), which suggests a naive-dominated repertoire, and clonality was higher in the most severely affected patients. The greatest similarity to the co-twin was observed for V gene usage in 13 of 16 pairs and for J usage in 8 of 16 pairs, which suggested genetic constraints. No association turned up between shared CDR3 numbers and age, concordance or disease severity, and the cohort was small.

This clone has a single count. It has no known antigen specificity. Base quality data are lacking; no much larger clone is found one base away. Following the manufacturer's instructions, the researchers used the immunoSEQ immune profiling system to amplify TCR beta CDR3 regions via multiplex PCR. An Illumina NextSeq system was used to carry out the sequencing. The source study handled its data this way. Sequence data were processed on the immunoSEQ Analyzer platform, and clonality was calculated as the square root of Simpson's index of productive rearrangements. Similarity in V and J usage was measured by Jensen-Shannon distance, and OLGA was used to compute CDR3 generation probabilities. Shared CDR3 sequences were searched in the immuneACCESS database (August 2020) and in VDJdb (December 2020). Here the immuneACCESS table is served through TCRdb, limited to in-frame sequences with V and J called. Missing clones are a known gap in these copies; in checked studies unresolved V genes cover under half, and the rest lacks a known reason. V, J and clone size are taken as reported in that table, and D and trimming were inferred from the DNA itself. The sample table shows tens of thousands of clones, and 95% to 97% are seen once. The ten most abundant clones make up around 3% of the sample.

CDR1 MDHEN and CDR2 SYDVKM are derived from the germline V gene. The CDR3 holds 15 amino acids from the cysteine to the phenylalanine. CDR3 DNA is the only sequence kept; it has 45 bases, read in frame from the first base. V lost 6 bases and J lost 3 bases; the stretch between them is 15 bases long. The twin pairs came from the European Cystic Fibrosis Twin and Sibling Study Cohort, which recruited patients from 150 to 200 CF clinics across 14 European countries. Both zygosity and CFTR genotype were checked in-house, and zygosity was tested with multiplex PCR across nine short tandem repeat loci. Peripheral blood was taken from each twin, and clinical parameters were recorded on the day of blood sampling. Genomic DNA was isolated from peripheral blood cells with phenol/chloroform and kept in TE buffer at 4 degrees C.

The chain couples TRBV28 to TRBJ2-1; the D gene identity is not certain. This clonotype was obtained from a girl aged 2-9 years with cystic fibrosis. Sequencing used blood. The CDR3 sequence is CASSPAHVIYNEQFF. The DNA reads TGTGCCAGCAGCCCGGCACACGTGATCTACAATGAGCAGTTCTTC.